This is a list of T cell receptor beta chains from one sample in a study of Ad26.COV2.S vaccination and SARS-CoV-2 variants. Sequenced by immunoSEQ multiplex PCR; TCRdb stores in-frame clones only, minus some. In the table there are about 400,000 clones, around 89% of which are singletons. The specimen comprised peripheral blood, sampled in a trial of Ad26.COV2.S vaccine versus placebo. These TCRs come from a person between 18 and 65 years old who received the Ad26.COV2.S COVID-19 vaccine or a placebo. CDR3s include the opening cysteine and the closing phenylalanine or tryptophan. D genes are given only for firm matches. Part of the rows lack a size; the others show once, few, many or a class for expanded clones.

v_call: TRBV7-9; j_call: TRBJ2-5; d_call: NA; clone_size: NA; cdr3_aa: CASSLVRETQYF; cdr3_nt: TGTGCCAGCAGCTTAGTGAGGGAGACCCAGTACTTC
v_call: TRBV10-3; j_call: TRBJ1-6; d_call: NA; clone_size: few; cdr3_aa: CAISAEYNSPLHF; cdr3_nt: TGTGCCATCAGTGCCGAGTATAATTCACCCCTCCACTTT
v_call: TRBV10-2; j_call: TRBJ2-7; d_call: TRBD2; clone_size: few; cdr3_aa: CASSGGTSGRTYEQYF; cdr3_nt: TGCGCCAGCAGTGGAGGGACTAGCGGGCGAACCTACGAGCAGTACTTC
v_call: TRBV7-9; j_call: TRBJ1-3; d_call: NA; clone_size: once; cdr3_aa: CASSLDTGNTIYF; cdr3_nt: TGTGCCAGCAGTCTGGACACTGGAAACACCATATATTTT
v_call: TRBV24-1; j_call: TRBJ2-1; d_call: TRBD2; clone_size: NA; cdr3_aa: CATSDFRTSGRENEQFF; cdr3_nt: TGTGCCACCAGTGATTTCCGGACTAGCGGGAGGGAAAATGAGCAGTTCTTC
v_call: TRBV28; j_call: TRBJ2-7; d_call: TRBD2; clone_size: few; cdr3_aa: CASSLMAGGLYF; cdr3_nt: TGTGCCAGCAGTTTAATGGCGGGAGGTCTGTACTTC
v_call: TRBV19; j_call: TRBJ2-3; d_call: TRBD2; clone_size: NA; cdr3_aa: CASSRSGRATDTQYF; cdr3_nt: TGTGCCAGTAGTAGAAGCGGGAGGGCCACAGATACGCAGTATTTT
v_call: TRBV6-6; j_call: TRBJ2-5; d_call: NA; clone_size: NA; cdr3_aa: CASGGETQYF; cdr3_nt: TGTGCCAGCGGGGGTGAGACCCAGTACTTC
v_call: TRBV7-9; j_call: TRBJ1-2; d_call: TRBD1; clone_size: NA; cdr3_aa: CASSFSGGYGYTF; cdr3_nt: TGTGCCAGCAGCTTTTCAGGGGGCTATGGCTACACCTTC
v_call: TRBV30; j_call: TRBJ1-5; d_call: NA; clone_size: once; cdr3_aa: CAWSVGGVGGERNQPQHF; cdr3_nt: TGTGCCTGGAGTGTAGGAGGGGTTGGGGGAGAAAGGAATCAGCCCCAGCATTTT
v_call: TRBV6-4; j_call: TRBJ2-5; d_call: TRBD2; clone_size: NA; cdr3_aa: CASSDSIRGGETQYF; cdr3_nt: TGTGCCAGCAGTGACTCGATTCGGGGGGGAGAGACCCAGTACTTC
v_call: TRBV29-1; j_call: TRBJ2-5; d_call: NA; clone_size: NA; cdr3_aa: CSAGTPETQYF; cdr3_nt: TGCAGCGCTGGGACCCCGGAGACCCAGTACTTC
v_call: TRBV20-1; j_call: TRBJ1-6; d_call: NA; clone_size: once; cdr3_aa: CSASQQGSYNSPLHF; cdr3_nt: TGCAGTGCTAGTCAGCAGGGGTCCTATAATTCACCCCTCCACTTT
v_call: TRBV9; j_call: TRBJ2-2; d_call: TRBD2; clone_size: once; cdr3_aa: CASSAGGRRTGELFF; cdr3_nt: TGTGCCAGCAGCGCCGGGGGGAGAAGGACCGGGGAGCTGTTTTTT
v_call: TRBV7-9; j_call: TRBJ2-7; d_call: NA; clone_size: few; cdr3_aa: CASSPGGQIPYEQYF; cdr3_nt: TGTGCCAGCAGCCCCGGCGGTCAGATTCCCTACGAGCAGTACTTC
v_call: TRBV5-5; j_call: TRBJ2-2; d_call: TRBD1; clone_size: NA; cdr3_aa: CASSLRGQGVNTGELFF; cdr3_nt: TGTGCCAGCAGCTTGCGGGGCCAGGGGGTCAACACCGGGGAGCTGTTTTTT
v_call: TRBV27; j_call: TRBJ2-7; d_call: TRBD2; clone_size: NA; cdr3_aa: CASRASGNPAEQYF; cdr3_nt: TGTGCCAGCCGAGCAAGCGGGAACCCGGCCGAGCAGTACTTC
v_call: TRBV6-5; j_call: TRBJ2-5; d_call: NA; clone_size: NA; cdr3_aa: CASRGATDQYF; cdr3_nt: TGTGCCAGCAGAGGAGCAACAGACCAGTACTTC
v_call: TRBV10-3; j_call: TRBJ2-2; d_call: NA; clone_size: NA; cdr3_aa: CAISVQLASTGELFF; cdr3_nt: TGTGCCATCAGTGTTCAGCTAGCGAGTACCGGGGAGCTGTTTTTT
v_call: TRBV4-2; j_call: TRBJ1-2; d_call: NA; clone_size: NA; cdr3_aa: CASSQEWRGLGGYTF; cdr3_nt: TGTGCCAGCAGCCAAGAGTGGCGGGGACTCGGCGGCTACACCTTC
v_call: TRBV28; j_call: TRBJ2-5; d_call: TRBD2; clone_size: NA; cdr3_aa: CASSTAGVRETQYF; cdr3_nt: TGTGCCAGCAGCACAGCGGGAGTACGCGAGACCCAGTACTTC
v_call: TRBV4-1; j_call: TRBJ2-5; d_call: TRBD2; clone_size: NA; cdr3_aa: CASSAGTSGREETQYF; cdr3_nt: TGCGCCAGCAGCGCCGGGACTAGCGGGAGGGAGGAGACCCAGTACTTC
v_call: TRBV11-3; j_call: TRBJ1-1; d_call: TRBD1; clone_size: NA; cdr3_aa: CASSFGQETEAFF; cdr3_nt: TGTGCCAGCAGCTTTGGACAGGAGACTGAAGCTTTCTTT
v_call: TRBV30; j_call: TRBJ2-7; d_call: TRBD1; clone_size: NA; cdr3_aa: CACQGESSYEQYF; cdr3_nt: TGTGCCTGCCAGGGGGAGTCCTCCTACGAGCAGTACTTC
v_call: TRBV6-2/TRBV6-3; j_call: TRBJ1-2; d_call: NA; clone_size: NA; cdr3_aa: CASSRVPTGSYTF; cdr3_nt: TGTGCCAGCAGTCGGGTTCCGACGGGGAGCTACACCTTC
v_call: TRBV6-5; j_call: TRBJ1-2; d_call: TRBD1; clone_size: once; cdr3_aa: CASRNRGRGYTF; cdr3_nt: TGTGCCAGCAGGAACAGGGGACGTGGCTACACCTTC
v_call: TRBV5-6; j_call: TRBJ1-4; d_call: NA; clone_size: NA; cdr3_aa: CASSWGSSTNEKLFF; cdr3_nt: TGTGCCAGCAGCTGGGGGTCCTCAACTAATGAAAAACTGTTTTTT
v_call: TRBV28; j_call: TRBJ1-1; d_call: NA; clone_size: NA; cdr3_aa: CASSSVGAGTEAFF; cdr3_nt: TGTGCCAGCAGTTCGGTGGGGGCTGGAACTGAAGCTTTCTTT
v_call: TRBV5-1; j_call: TRBJ1-1; d_call: NA; clone_size: NA; cdr3_aa: CASSLAGRRTEAFF; cdr3_nt: TGCGCCAGCAGCTTGGCCGGGAGACGGACTGAAGCTTTCTTT
v_call: TRBV24-1; j_call: TRBJ2-3; d_call: TRBD2; clone_size: NA; cdr3_aa: CATSTSGSADTQYF; cdr3_nt: TGTGCCACCAGTACTAGCGGGAGCGCAGATACGCAGTATTTT
v_call: TRBV11-3; j_call: TRBJ1-6; d_call: NA; clone_size: once; cdr3_aa: CASPALKYNSPLHF; cdr3_nt: TGTGCCAGCCCCGCATTAAAATATAATTCACCCCTCCACTTT
v_call: TRBV29-1; j_call: TRBJ1-1; d_call: NA; clone_size: NA; cdr3_aa: CSVGTVNTEAFF; cdr3_nt: TGCAGCGTTGGGACGGTGAACACTGAAGCTTTCTTT
v_call: TRBV2; j_call: TRBJ2-2; d_call: NA; clone_size: NA; cdr3_aa: CASRTGELFF; cdr3_nt: TGTGCCAGCCGAACCGGGGAGCTGTTTTTT
v_call: TRBV11-3; j_call: TRBJ2-2; d_call: NA; clone_size: NA; cdr3_aa: CASSLGGEDVTGELFF; cdr3_nt: TGTGCCAGCAGCTTAGGCGGGGAGGACGTCACCGGGGAGCTGTTTTTT
v_call: TRBV30; j_call: TRBJ2-2; d_call: NA; clone_size: NA; cdr3_aa: CAWSGTVNTGELFF; cdr3_nt: TGTGCCTGGAGTGGGACGGTCAACACCGGGGAGCTGTTTTTT
v_call: TRBV9; j_call: TRBJ2-7; d_call: NA; clone_size: NA; cdr3_aa: CASSVVSTSYEQYF; cdr3_nt: TGTGCCAGCAGCGTAGTGTCAACTTCCTACGAGCAGTACTTC
v_call: TRBV10-3; j_call: TRBJ1-1; d_call: NA; clone_size: NA; cdr3_aa: CAISASTGNTEAFF; cdr3_nt: TGTGCCATCAGCGCTTCGACAGGGAACACTGAAGCTTTCTTT
v_call: TRBV11-2; j_call: TRBJ1-1; d_call: TRBD1; clone_size: once; cdr3_aa: CASSIRTGNATNTEAFF; cdr3_nt: TGTGCCAGCAGCATAAGGACAGGGAACGCAACTAACACTGAAGCTTTCTTT
v_call: TRBV7-2; j_call: TRBJ1-2; d_call: NA; clone_size: NA; cdr3_aa: CASSSQTRVNYGYTF; cdr3_nt: TGTGCCAGCAGCTCCCAAACGCGGGTCAACTATGGCTACACCTTC
v_call: TRBV28; j_call: TRBJ2-6; d_call: TRBD1; clone_size: NA; cdr3_aa: CASSEQGAGANVLTF; cdr3_nt: TGTGCCAGCAGCGAGCAGGGGGCTGGGGCCAACGTCCTGACTTTC
v_call: TRBV6-5; j_call: TRBJ2-7; d_call: NA; clone_size: few; cdr3_aa: CASERTVGHEQYF; cdr3_nt: TGTGCCAGCGAGAGGACGGTGGGGCACGAGCAGTACTTC
v_call: TRBV30; j_call: TRBJ2-7; d_call: TRBD2; clone_size: NA; cdr3_aa: CAWRLADNRFYEQYF; cdr3_nt: TGTGCCTGGAGACTAGCGGACAACCGCTTCTACGAGCAGTACTTC
v_call: TRBV27; j_call: TRBJ2-1; d_call: TRBD1; clone_size: NA; cdr3_aa: CASSPYRDRAYNEQFF; cdr3_nt: TGTGCCAGCAGTCCGTACCGGGACAGGGCCTACAATGAGCAGTTCTTC
v_call: TRBV21-1; j_call: TRBJ2-7; d_call: NA; clone_size: NA; cdr3_aa: CASSKARGTGSYEQYF; cdr3_nt: TGTGCCAGCAGCAAAGCGCGTGGGACAGGGAGCTACGAGCAGTACTTC
v_call: TRBV6-1; j_call: TRBJ2-3; d_call: NA; clone_size: NA; cdr3_aa: CASSEALAGPDTQYF; cdr3_nt: TGTGCCAGCAGTGAAGCGCTTGCGGGTCCAGATACGCAGTATTTT
v_call: TRBV6-1; j_call: TRBJ1-3; d_call: NA; clone_size: NA; cdr3_aa: CASSEAKGTPYTIYF; cdr3_nt: TGTGCCAGCAGTGAAGCGAAAGGGACACCCTACACCATATATTTT
v_call: TRBV24-1; j_call: TRBJ2-2; d_call: NA; clone_size: NA; cdr3_aa: CATDDPNTGELFF; cdr3_nt: TGTGCCACCGACGATCCGAACACCGGGGAGCTGTTTTTT
v_call: TRBV27; j_call: TRBJ1-5; d_call: NA; clone_size: NA; cdr3_aa: CASSSLEGIQSNQPQHF; cdr3_nt: TGTGCCAGCAGTTCCCTTGAGGGGATTCAAAGCAATCAGCCCCAGCATTTT
v_call: TRBV24-1; j_call: TRBJ2-2; d_call: NA; clone_size: NA; cdr3_aa: CATMEGNTGELFF; cdr3_nt: TGTGCCACCATGGAAGGGAACACCGGGGAGCTGTTTTTT
v_call: TRBV19; j_call: TRBJ1-1; d_call: NA; clone_size: NA; cdr3_aa: CASSMDQTVNTEAFF; cdr3_nt: TGTGCCAGTAGTATGGATCAGACCGTTAACACTGAAGCTTTCTTT
v_call: TRBV18; j_call: TRBJ2-3; d_call: NA; clone_size: NA; cdr3_aa: CASSVTGTATDTQYF; cdr3_nt: TGTGCCAGCTCAGTTACCGGGACTGCCACAGATACGCAGTATTTT
v_call: TRBV29-1; j_call: TRBJ2-3; d_call: NA; clone_size: NA; cdr3_aa: CSVPTAPLGSAQYF; cdr3_nt: TGCAGCGTTCCGACGGCCCCCTTAGGGTCCGCGCAGTATTTT